Presented here are 32 T cell receptor beta chains from one specimen sequenced in a study of neurological immune-mediated disorders. From the 5' RACE reads, TCRdb called clonotypes with MiXCR, one entry per CDR3 protein. Among roughly 45,000 distinct CDR3 sequences listed, 13% were seen once. Time point here: longitudinal time-point 3. Sequenced material: PBMCs. The origin of the receptors is a young man in good health.

This clonotype occurred many times. The V call is TRBV12-3 or TRBV12-4, the J call TRBJ2-7, with 8 bases lining up with TRBD1. V gave up 6 bases and J gave up 5 bases; unmatched junction bases: 3. This CDR3 comprises 12 residues. CDR3 DNA sequence: TGTGCCAGCAGCGAGGGACAGGACGAGCAGTACTTC. This sequence encodes CASSEGQDEQYF.

This clonotype was recorded at least ten times. The gene calls are TRBV7-9 and TRBJ2-5, with 7 bases fitting TRBD2. V was pared by 5 bases and J by 2 bases, with 8 bases of the junction left unmatched. CDR1 and CDR2 from the germline V gene are SEHNR and FQNEAQ (reference sequence). This CDR3 contains 15 residues. The CDR3 loop is CASSRERDIQETQYF. In DNA, the CDR3 is TGTGCCAGCAGCCGAGAGCGGGATATACAAGAGACCCAGTACTTC.

This clonotype has at least ten counts. The V and J genes are TRBV5-5 and TRBJ2-3, with D maybe TRBD2 (5 bases). Trimming pared 0 bases from V and 4 bases from J, leaving 12 bases between. CDR3 size: 15 residues. Germline-derived CDR1 and CDR2 are SGHKS and YYEKEE (reference sequence). CDR3 bases: TGTGCCAGCAGCTTGGATTTTAGAGGGTCAGATACGCAGTATTTT. Translated, it gives CASSLDFRGSDTQYF.

This clonotype was observed at least ten times. CDR3 amino acids: CASSPRPSTDTQYF. The DNA for the CDR3 is TGTGCCAGCAGCCCCCGCCCTAGCACAGATACGCAGTATTTT. The chain combines TRBV9 with TRBJ2-3; D is undetermined. Trimming removed 4 bases from V and 0 bases from J, with 9 bases in between. The CDR3 contains 14 residues. Germline-derived CDR1 and CDR2 are SGDLS and YYNGEE.

This clonotype was seen many times. The V and J genes are TRBV5-1 and TRBJ2-1; a possible D gene is TRBD1 (5 bases). Germline CDR1 and CDR2: SGHRS and YFSETQ. The CDR3 is 17 amino acids. V shed 0 bases and J shed 6 bases, with 19 bases lying between them. The CDR3 reads CASSLEGPAGLRNEQFF. CDR3 bases: TGCGCCAGCAGCTTGGAGGGCCCGGCAGGGCTGCGCAATGAGCAGTTCTTC.

There are many counts of this clonotype. The J gene is TRBJ2-7, the V gene TRBV5-6; 7 bases are a match to TRBD1. The ends lost 4 bases at V and 3 bases at J; junction bases unmatched: 13. Germline V gene sequence: CDR1 SGHDT, CDR2 YYEEEE. This CDR3 region has 16 residues. CDR3 DNA sequence: TGTGCCAGCAGCACGTACCGGACAGGACTCTACTACGAGCAGTACTTC. Its protein product is CASSTYRTGLYYEQYF.

This clonotype was seen at least ten times. This chain uses TRBV7-2 with TRBJ2-1; D remains unclear. CDR1 is SGHTA, CDR2 FQGNSA, per germline. V was shortened by 5 bases and J by 9 bases, with 14 bases between the two germline ends. The CDR3 has 13 amino acids. The CDR3 DNA is TGTGCCAGCAGCCCCCTCTCGCGTGTTGAGCAGTTCTTC. It codes for CASSPLSRVEQFF. The entire variable domain, with the rest obtained from reference TRBV7-2 and TRBJ2-1, is as follows: GAGVSQSPSNKVTEKGKDVELRCDPISGHTALYWYRQSLGQGLEFLIYFQGNSAPDKSGLPSDRFSAERTGGSVSTLTIQRTQQEDSAVYLCASSPLSRVEQFFGPGTRLTVL.

Many counts were recorded for this clonotype. The V gene is TRBV6-6, the J gene TRBJ1-2; D is perhaps TRBD1 (6 bases). The CDR3 is made up of 14 amino acids. Trimming removed 4 bases at V and 5 bases at J, with 14 bases between. Germline assignment: CDR1 MNHNY and CDR2 SVGAGI (reference sequence). CDR3 sequence (DNA): TGTGCCAGCAGTTGGGAACAGGGAGAGTATGGCTACACCTTC. It is translated as CASSWEQGEYGYTF.

This clonotype was seen many times. The J gene is TRBJ1-1, the V gene TRBV5-1; D may be TRBD1 (6 bases). This CDR3 is 11 amino acids long. Germline-derived CDR1 and CDR2 are SGHRS and YFSETQ. V lost 3 bases and J lost 11, with 11 bases in between. Written as DNA, the CDR3 is TGCGCCAGCAGCTCAAACAGGGAGGCTTTCTTT. This sequence encodes CASSSNREAFF.

This clonotype was recorded many times. The V and J genes are TRBV7-3 and TRBJ1-5, with D perhaps matching TRBD1 (6 bases). Germline V gene data show CDR1 as SGHTA and CDR2 as FQGTGA. V dropped 5 bases and J dropped 5 bases, with 13 bases sitting between them. The CDR3 covers 14 residues. CDR3 in amino acids: CASSPGGLDQPQHF. The CDR3 nucleotides read TGTGCCAGCAGCCCCGGGGGGCTGGATCAGCCCCAGCATTTT.

This clonotype was observed many times. This sequence joins TRBV9 and TRBJ2-3, with no clear D. CDR1 is SGDLS, CDR2 YYNGEE, per germline. The CDR3 sequence is 14 residues long. The V and J ends lost 6 bases and 2 bases respectively, with 13 bases between them. Written as DNA, the CDR3 is TGTGCCAGCAAAAGTTGGGAATCCACAGATACGCAGTATTTT. Encoded protein: CASKSWESTDTQYF. Drawing the rest from reference TRBV9 and TRBJ2-3, the complete variable domain is DSGVTQTPKHLITATGQRVTLRCSPRSGDLSVYWYQQSLDQGLQFLIQYYNGEERAKGNILERFSAQQFPDLHSELNLSSLELGDSALYFCASKSWESTDTQYFGPGTRLTVL.

This clonotype was counted ten times or more. The V and J genes are TRBV12-3 or TRBV12-4 and TRBJ1-5, with D tentatively TRBD1 (5 bases). V lost 1 base, J lost 1 base, and 5 bases lay in between. The CDR3 sequence is 14 residues long. The CDR3 sequence: CASSLGGSNQPQHF. In nucleotides, the CDR3 is TGTGCCAGCAGTTTAGGGGGCAGCAATCAGCCCCAGCATTTT.

This clonotype was counted many times. The chain employs TRBV9 and TRBJ2-1; a weak D match, TRBD2 (6 bases). CDR3 length equals 16 residues. With 0 bases removed from V and 0 bases from J, the gap between germline ends came to 10 bases. The germline V gene encodes CDR1 SGDLS and CDR2 YYNGEE. CDR3 protein: CASSVAAGSSYNEQFF. The CDR3 bases are TGTGCCAGCAGCGTAGCGGCGGGGAGCTCCTACAATGAGCAGTTCTTC.

This clonotype was counted many times. V is TRBV18 and J is TRBJ2-6; D is unclear. V lost 3 bases, J lost 0 bases, and 15 bases lay in between. The CDR3 is made up of 18 amino acids. Germline CDR1 and CDR2: KGHSH and LQKENI. The CDR3 nucleotides read TGTGCCAGCTCACCTACTTACGACTCGATCTCTGGGGCCAACGTCCTGACTTTC. Translating it yields CASSPTYDSISGANVLTF.

This clonotype was counted a few times. This chain connects TRBV10-3 to TRBJ1-3, with D possibly being TRBD1 (5 bases). Trimming removed 0 bases at V and 0 bases at J, with 9 bases between. This CDR3 spans 16 amino acids. Looked up from germline, CDR1 is ENHRY and CDR2 is SYGVKD. CDR3 in amino acids: CAISESGLNSGNTIYF. CDR3 nucleotides: TGTGCCATCAGTGAGTCGGGACTGAACTCTGGAAACACCATATATTTT.

This clonotype was recorded many times. The V call is TRBV7-9, the J call TRBJ2-6, with D maybe TRBD1 (5 bases). Trimming took off 5 bases at V and 2 bases at J, with 10 bases between the two ends. The CDR3 totals 15 residues. Germline V gene sequence: CDR1 SEHNR, CDR2 FQNEAQ (reference sequence). The CDR3 DNA follows: TGTGCCAGCAGCGTACAGGTTCCTGGGGCCAACGTCCTGACTTTC. Translating it yields CASSVQVPGANVLTF. Full variable domain (remainder filled in from reference TRBV7-9 and TRBJ2-6): DTGVSQNPRHKITKRGQNVTFRCDPISEHNRLYWYRQTLGQGPEFLTYFQNEAQLEKSRLLSDRFSAERPKGSFSTLEIQRTEQGDSAMYLCASSVQVPGANVLTFGAGSRLTVL.

This clonotype was seen repeatedly, ten times or more. This chain links TRBV20-1 with TRBJ1-5, with 7 bases lining up with TRBD1. The germline V gene encodes CDR1 DFQATT and CDR2 SNEGSKA (reference sequence). This CDR3 has 10 amino acids. The ends lost 2 bases at V and 14 bases at J; junction bases unmatched: 3. Written as DNA, the CDR3 is TGCAGTGCTAGACACGACAGGGAGCATTTT. Protein: CSARHDREHF.

By sample share, this clonotype is medium-sized. The chain employs TRBV6-2 or TRBV6-3 and TRBJ2-5; D not resolved. V lost 7 bases to trimming and J lost 3 bases, with 9 bases between them. In germline, CDR1 is MNHEY, CDR2 SVGEGT. The length of the CDR3 is 12 residues. For the CDR3, the DNA is TGTGCCAGCATGTACCCAGAAGAGACCCAGTACTTC. Translated, it gives CASMYPEETQYF.

This clonotype was detected many times. V usage is TRBV7-9 and J usage is TRBJ2-3; no clear D gene. The ends were cut back, 0 bases at V and 2 bases at J, with 6 bases in the middle. Germline lookup yields CDR1 SEHNR and CDR2 FQNEAQ (reference sequence). The CDR3 runs to 14 residues. The CDR3 region is CASSLAQFTDTQYF. CDR3 DNA: TGTGCCAGCAGCTTAGCCCAATTCACAGATACGCAGTATTTT.

In its sample, this clonotype was seen many times. The CDR3 DNA sequence: TGCGCCAGCAGCCAAGAAAGGACTAGCGCCGGTAATGAGCAGTTCTTC. The encoded protein is CASSQERTSAGNEQFF. This chain uses TRBV4-1 with TRBJ2-1, with TRBD2 identical over 9 bases. The V segment lost 0 bases and the J segment 7 bases; nucleotides outside the gene matches: 7. This CDR3 is 16 amino acids long. Germline V gives CDR1 MGHRA, CDR2 YSYEKL.

In its sample, this clonotype was seen many times. The chain combines TRBV11-2 with TRBJ2-1; weak D call: TRBD2 (6 bases). Trimming took off 2 bases at V and 7 bases at J, with 15 bases between the two ends. There are 15 residues in the CDR3. CDR1 and CDR2 from the germline V gene are SGHAT and FQNNGV. The CDR3 region has the DNA TGTGCCAGCAGCTTAAGCGCGGGATGGAGGAATGAGCAGTTCTTC. This codes for CASSLSAGWRNEQFF. The entire variable domain, with the rest obtained from reference TRBV11-2 and TRBJ2-1, is as follows: EAGVAQSPRYKIIEKRQSVAFWCNPISGHATLYWYQQILGQGPKLLIQFQNNGVVDDSQLPKDRFSAERLKGVDSTLKIQPAKLEDSAVYLCASSLSAGWRNEQFFGPGTRLTVL.

Of note for this clonotype: A much more abundant neighbour one base away suggests this may be a read error. The V gene is TRBV7-3, the J gene TRBJ1-1; 7 nucleotides match TRBD1. Germline CDR1 reads SGHTA; CDR2 reads FQGTGA. The CDR3 sequence is 14 residues long. V lost 1 base, J lost 4 bases, and 3 bases stayed unmatched. CDR3 coding DNA: TGTGCCAGCAGCTTAATACAGGGGAGCACTGAAGCTTTCTTT. Amino acids: CASSLIQGSTEAFF.

For this clonotype: A much larger clone differs from this one at a single base, so this may be a read error. This chain uses TRBV5-1 with TRBJ2-1; TRBD2 matches at 14 bases. The CDR3 is 15 amino acids. V gave up 4 bases and J gave up 9 bases; unmatched junction bases: 6. Germline V gene sequence: CDR1 SGHRS, CDR2 YFSETQ. The CDR3 sequence is CASSGGLAGDVEQFF. Here the CDR3 DNA reads TGCGCCAGCAGCGGGGGACTAGCGGGGGATGTTGAGCAGTTCTTC.

This sequence joins TRBV5-1 and TRBJ2-3; D may match TRBD1 or TRBD2 (5 bases each). V was pared by 0 bases and J by 2 bases, with 7 bases between. The CDR3 totals 14 residues. Germline V gives CDR1 SGHRS, CDR2 YFSETQ. CDR3 DNA sequence: TGCGCCAGCAGCTTGGAGGGGACCACAGATACGCAGTATTTT. Translated, it gives CASSLEGTTDTQYF.

At least ten counts were recorded for this clonotype. Compared with germline, one end of the junction differs, possibly owing to a read error. The CDR3 spells CASSSSPTDGLVF. In DNA form, the CDR3 reads TGTGCCAGCAGCTCCTCCCCGACGGACGGACTGGTCTTC. This chain uses TRBV7-9 with TRBJ2-1; TRBD2 is a possible D gene (5 bases). Germline V gene lookup returns CDR1 SEHNR and CDR2 FQNEAQ (reference sequence). This CDR3 has 13 amino acids.

This clonotype was picked up many times. V usage is TRBV28 and J usage is TRBJ2-5; no reliable D call. Germline V lookup: CDR1 MDHEN, CDR2 SYDVKM. Deletions cut 4 bases from V and 2 bases from J, with 11 bases between. The CDR3 covers 14 residues. In nucleotides, the CDR3 is TGTGCCAGCAGTTCCCAACGGGCACAAGAGACCCAGTACTTC. Its translation is CASSSQRAQETQYF.

The table lists this clonotype with many counts. The chain combines TRBV5-1 with TRBJ2-1, with D tentatively TRBD1 (6 bases). The V end was cut by 3 bases, the J end by 6 bases, with 16 bases between. This CDR3 is 15 amino acids long. CDR1 and CDR2 (germline): SGHRS, YFSETQ. CDR3 residues: CASSSTGHRTNEQFF. CDR3 DNA sequence: TGCGCCAGCAGCTCAACGGGACACCGTACCAATGAGCAGTTCTTC.

This clonotype was recorded many times. The chain uses TRBV5-1 and TRBJ2-3; TRBD2 agrees at 9 bases. The CDR3 is 15 residues long. CDR1 is SGHRS, CDR2 YFSETQ, per germline. After removal of 3 bases from V and 2 bases from J, the junction contained 4 bases not matched to a gene. CDR3 amino acids: CASSYSSGNTDTQYF. CDR3 nucleotides: TGCGCCAGCAGCTATTCTAGCGGGAACACAGATACGCAGTATTTT.

Many counts were recorded for this clonotype. The V call is TRBV29-1, the J call TRBJ2-7, with D perhaps TRBD1 or TRBD2 (5 bases each). From germline, CDR1 is SQVTM and CDR2 ANQGSEA. The CDR3 length is 14 residues. V was shortened by 4 bases and J by 4 bases, with 17 bases between the two germline ends. The CDR3 nucleotides read TGCAGCGTTGGGGCTTTGGGGGTTACATACGAGCAGTACTTC. Translating it yields CSVGALGVTYEQYF.

This clonotype was found many times. The rearrangement uses TRBV20-1 and TRBJ2-3; maybe TRBD2 (5 bases). The CDR3 loop spans 15 amino acids. The ends were cut back, 0 bases at V and 1 base at J, with 11 bases in the middle. Germline CDR1 and CDR2: DFQATT and SNEGSKA (reference sequence). CDR3 amino acids: CSARDFGLGTDTQYF. The CDR3 DNA follows: TGCAGTGCTAGAGACTTCGGACTTGGCACAGATACGCAGTATTTT.

This clonotype was counted many times. The J gene is TRBJ2-3, the V gene TRBV10-3; D is uncertain. CDR3 length: 12 amino acids. Per germline, CDR1 ENHRY and CDR2 SYGVKD. Trimming removed 3 bases from V and 0 bases from J, with 1 base in between. Here the CDR3 DNA reads TGTGCCATCAGTGACAGCACAGATACGCAGTATTTT. Translated: CAISDSTDTQYF.

In regard to this clonotype: A much larger clone differs from this one at a single base, so this may be a read error. This chain joins TRBV7-2 and TRBJ2-7; either TRBD1 or TRBD2 may fit D (5 bases each). CDR3 size: 15 residues. V was pared by 5 bases and J by 6 bases, with 20 bases between. Germline V gene lookup returns CDR1 SGHTA and CDR2 FQGNSA. The CDR3 bases are TGTGCCAGCAGCCCTACCGGGAAAGGGGTTGGCGAGCAGTACTTC. Residues: CASSPTGKGVGEQYF.